This is a list of T cell receptor beta chains from one sample in a study of PD-L1 blockade in urothelial cancer. Profiling relied on immunoSEQ multiplex PCR, and the TCRdb table lists in-frame clones only, not all of them. This table has around 26,000 clones, more than 65% appearing once. The sample consisted of PBMCs, taken around atezolizumab (anti-PD-L1) treatment. The receptors stem from a man in his 70s with urothelial cancer. CDR3s include the opening cysteine and the closing phenylalanine or tryptophan. The D gene is left open where the match is weak. Not every row has a clone size; where given, it reads once, few, many or a size class.

CDR3 DNA: TGCGCCAGCAGCCTCTCAGGGGCCTCCTACAATGAGCAGTTCTTC
CDR3 protein: CASSLSGASYNEQFF
D gene: .
clone size: .
V gene: TRBV5-1
J gene: TRBJ2-1

CDR3 DNA: TGCGCCAGCAGCTTGGGGCTTCCGGGACAGAGGAACTATGGCTACACCTTC
CDR3 protein: CASSLGLPGQRNYGYTF
D gene: TRBD1
clone size: once
V gene: TRBV5-1
J gene: TRBJ1-2

CDR3 DNA: TGTGCCAGCAGCTTAACTGCAGCGTCGGGGACAGATACGCAGTATTTT
CDR3 protein: CASSLTAASGTDTQYF
D gene: .
clone size: once
V gene: TRBV7-3
J gene: TRBJ2-3

CDR3 DNA: TGTGCCAGCAGCGTAGGAACAGGGAATGAAAAACTGTTTTTT
CDR3 protein: CASSVGTGNEKLFF
D gene: .
clone size: .
V gene: TRBV9
J gene: TRBJ1-4

CDR3 DNA: TGCAGCGCTACAGGGGGCAGTAAGGCTAACTATGGCTACACCTTC
CDR3 protein: CSATGGSKANYGYTF
D gene: TRBD1
clone size: .
V gene: TRBV29-1
J gene: TRBJ1-2

CDR3 DNA: TGTGCCAGCAGCTCCTCGACTAGCGGGTATTACAATGAGCAGTTCTTC
CDR3 protein: CASSSSTSGYYNEQFF
D gene: TRBD2
clone size: .
V gene: TRBV7-9
J gene: TRBJ2-1

CDR3 DNA: TGTGCCTGGAGATTCGCCGGGACACAGGTTGTGGGCTACACCTTC
CDR3 protein: CAWRFAGTQVVGYTF
D gene: .
clone size: .
V gene: TRBV30
J gene: TRBJ1-2

CDR3 DNA: TGTGCCAGCAGCTTGTCCGGGAGTGGGGAGAACTACGAGCAGTACTTC
CDR3 protein: CASSLSGSGENYEQYF
D gene: .
clone size: .
V gene: TRBV5-4
J gene: TRBJ2-7

CDR3 DNA: TGCGCCAGCAGTGAGTCAGTGGACGGGAGGGCCCACGGGGAGCTGTTTTTT
CDR3 protein: CASSESVDGRAHGELFF
D gene: TRBD2
clone size: .
V gene: TRBV10-1
J gene: TRBJ2-2

CDR3 DNA: TGTGCCACCTCTCCAGAGATATGGGGGCTTAACAATGAGCAGTTCTTC
CDR3 protein: CATSPEIWGLNNEQFF
D gene: .
clone size: .
V gene: TRBV15
J gene: TRBJ2-1

CDR3 DNA: TGTGCCAGCACCTCCCTTAGCGGGAGATCCTACGAGCAGTACTTC
CDR3 protein: CASTSLSGRSYEQYF
D gene: TRBD2
clone size: .
V gene: TRBV5-4
J gene: TRBJ2-7

CDR3 DNA: TGTGCCAGCAGCCAAGAAACGGGCAGGGGAGTGGTGTCATCCAAAAACATTCAGTACTTC
CDR3 protein: CASSQETGRGVVSSKNIQYF
D gene: .
clone size: .
V gene: TRBV4-2
J gene: TRBJ2-4

CDR3 DNA: TGCGCCAGCAGCTTGGGCGGGGGGCAGGACTATGGCTACACCTTC
CDR3 protein: CASSLGGGQDYGYTF
D gene: .
clone size: .
V gene: TRBV5-1
J gene: TRBJ1-2

CDR3 DNA: TGTGCCAGCAGCTTTTCAAACGTTTCGGGGGCTTTCTTT
CDR3 protein: CASSFSNVSGAFF
D gene: .
clone size: .
V gene: TRBV11-2
J gene: TRBJ1-1

CDR3 DNA: TGTGCCAGCAGTTCATTAGAAGGGGTTGGTGGAGAGACCCAGTACTTC
CDR3 protein: CASSSLEGVGGETQYF
D gene: .
clone size: .
V gene: TRBV27
J gene: TRBJ2-5

CDR3 DNA: TGTGCCAGTAGTAATCGTCGACAAACCAACTATGGCTACACCTTC
CDR3 protein: CASSNRRQTNYGYTF
D gene: .
clone size: .
V gene: TRBV19
J gene: TRBJ1-2

CDR3 DNA: TGTGCCAGCAGCTCGGGACAGGTATTACCCCACGAGCAGTACTTC
CDR3 protein: CASSSGQVLPHEQYF
D gene: TRBD1
clone size: .
V gene: TRBV25-1
J gene: TRBJ2-7

CDR3 DNA: TGTGCCAGCAGTGAAGCGCTTGGGACAGGGTGGACTGAAGCTTTCTTT
CDR3 protein: CASSEALGTGWTEAFF
D gene: TRBD1
clone size: medium-sized
V gene: TRBV6-1
J gene: TRBJ1-1

CDR3 DNA: TGTGCCAGCAGGAATTACAGGGGACTTCAAGAGACCCAGTACTTC
CDR3 protein: CASRNYRGLQETQYF
D gene: .
clone size: .
V gene: TRBV11-2
J gene: TRBJ2-5

CDR3 DNA: TGTGCCAGTAGTATAGGGTCCAGGGGGTGGTTGGATGAGCAGTTCTTC
CDR3 protein: CASSIGSRGWLDEQFF
D gene: TRBD1
clone size: once
V gene: TRBV19
J gene: TRBJ2-1

CDR3 DNA: TGTGCCAGCAGCTTAGGGGCTGAGCAGTTCTTC
CDR3 protein: CASSLGAEQFF
D gene: .
clone size: .
V gene: TRBV11-2
J gene: TRBJ2-1

CDR3 DNA: TGTGCCAGCAGCCCCTTAGGACAGGGGGCCTACGAGCAGTACTTC
CDR3 protein: CASSPLGQGAYEQYF
D gene: TRBD1
clone size: few
V gene: TRBV7-9
J gene: TRBJ2-7

CDR3 DNA: TGTGCCAGCAGTGGGGGACAGAGCAATCAGCCCCAGCATTTT
CDR3 protein: CASSGGQSNQPQHF
D gene: TRBD1
clone size: .
V gene: TRBV28
J gene: TRBJ1-5

CDR3 DNA: TGTGCCAGCAGTTATTCGACAGGGGGGGAGACCCAGTACTTC
CDR3 protein: CASSYSTGGETQYF
D gene: TRBD1
clone size: .
V gene: TRBV27
J gene: TRBJ2-5

CDR3 DNA: TGTGCCAGCAGTTTTATAGCGGGAGCCAACTACGAGCAGTACTTC
CDR3 protein: CASSFIAGANYEQYF
D gene: TRBD2
clone size: .
V gene: TRBV28
J gene: TRBJ2-7

CDR3 DNA: TGTGCCAGCAGTTTTGGCCCGTATAGCAATCAGCCCCAGCATTTT
CDR3 protein: CASSFGPYSNQPQHF
D gene: .
clone size: .
V gene: TRBV27
J gene: TRBJ1-5

CDR3 DNA: TGTGCTAGTGCCCTGGACAGGGATACCGGGGAGCTGTTTTTT
CDR3 protein: CASALDRDTGELFF
D gene: TRBD1
clone size: .
V gene: TRBV12-5
J gene: TRBJ2-2

CDR3 DNA: TGTGCCAGTAGTTCCTGGGCCGTAACTGAAGCTTTCTTT
CDR3 protein: CASSSWAVTEAFF
D gene: .
clone size: .
V gene: TRBV19
J gene: TRBJ1-1

CDR3 DNA: TGTGCCAGCAGTGAGAGCCCGAATAACTATGGCTACACCTTC
CDR3 protein: CASSESPNNYGYTF
D gene: .
clone size: .
V gene: TRBV6-4
J gene: TRBJ1-2

CDR3 DNA: TGTGCCAGCAGCTTGGATTCAAGCCCCCCCTACGAGCAGTACTTC
CDR3 protein: CASSLDSSPPYEQYF
D gene: .
clone size: .
V gene: TRBV5-6
J gene: TRBJ2-7

CDR3 DNA: TGCAGCGTTGAATTTGGCCCCAGACTAGACTGGCCCGAAGATTCATACGAGCAGTACTTC
CDR3 protein: CSVEFGPRLDWPEDSYEQYF
D gene: .
clone size: .
V gene: TRBV29-1
J gene: TRBJ2-7

CDR3 DNA: TGTGCCAGCAGCCTACAGGGGGCGAACACTGAAGCTTTCTTT
CDR3 protein: CASSLQGANTEAFF
D gene: TRBD1
clone size: .
V gene: TRBV7-9
J gene: TRBJ1-1

CDR3 DNA: TGTGCCACCAGCAGAGACTTTCGCCCCTCGGAGGGTGGCTACACCTTC
CDR3 protein: CATSRDFRPSEGGYTF
D gene: .
clone size: .
V gene: TRBV15
J gene: TRBJ1-2

CDR3 DNA: TGTGCCAGCAGTTACTCGAGGGTCAGGGGCCCTTCCGAGCAGTACTTC
CDR3 protein: CASSYSRVRGPSEQYF
D gene: .
clone size: .
V gene: TRBV6-5
J gene: TRBJ2-7

CDR3 DNA: TGTGCCAGCAGCATGGGACAGGGGGTGTTAAGGACTGAAGCTTTCTTT
CDR3 protein: CASSMGQGVLRTEAFF
D gene: .
clone size: .
V gene: TRBV21-1
J gene: TRBJ1-1

CDR3 DNA: TGTGCCAGCAGTCCCCGACAGGGACTCTACGAGCAGTACTTC
CDR3 protein: CASSPRQGLYEQYF
D gene: .
clone size: .
V gene: TRBV6-5
J gene: TRBJ2-7

CDR3 DNA: TGTGCCAGCAGTTCAGGGGCAGGGGACTCCTACGAGCAGTACTTC
CDR3 protein: CASSSGAGDSYEQYF
D gene: .
clone size: .
V gene: TRBV28
J gene: TRBJ2-7

CDR3 DNA: TGTGCCAGCGGGGAGCCTAGCGGGTTGATTAATGAGCAGTTCTTC
CDR3 protein: CASGEPSGLINEQFF
D gene: TRBD2
clone size: .
V gene: TRBV6-4
J gene: TRBJ2-1

CDR3 DNA: TGTGCCAGTAGTCAACGGGAACAGTTCTACGAGCAGTACTTC
CDR3 protein: CASSQREQFYEQYF
D gene: .
clone size: .
V gene: TRBV19
J gene: TRBJ2-7